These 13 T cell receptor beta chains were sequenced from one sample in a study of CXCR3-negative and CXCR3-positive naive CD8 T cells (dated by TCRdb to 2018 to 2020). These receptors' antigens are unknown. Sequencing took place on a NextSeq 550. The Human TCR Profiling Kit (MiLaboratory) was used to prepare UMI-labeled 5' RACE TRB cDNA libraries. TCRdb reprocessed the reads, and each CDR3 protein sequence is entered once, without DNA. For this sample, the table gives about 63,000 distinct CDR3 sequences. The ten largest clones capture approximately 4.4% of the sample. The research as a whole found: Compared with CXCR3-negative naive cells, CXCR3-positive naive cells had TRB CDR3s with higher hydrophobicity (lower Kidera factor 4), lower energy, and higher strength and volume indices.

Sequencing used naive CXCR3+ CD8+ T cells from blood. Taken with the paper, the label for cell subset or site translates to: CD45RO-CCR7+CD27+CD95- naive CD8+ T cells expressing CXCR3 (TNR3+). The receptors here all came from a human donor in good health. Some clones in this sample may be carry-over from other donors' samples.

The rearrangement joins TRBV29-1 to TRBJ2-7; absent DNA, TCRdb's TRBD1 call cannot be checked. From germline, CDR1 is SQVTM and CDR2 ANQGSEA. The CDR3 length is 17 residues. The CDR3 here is CSVLPETGQGISYEQYF.

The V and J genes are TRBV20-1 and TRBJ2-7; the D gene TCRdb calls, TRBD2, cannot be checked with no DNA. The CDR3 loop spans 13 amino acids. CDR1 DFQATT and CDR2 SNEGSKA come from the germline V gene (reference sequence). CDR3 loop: CSARLAGSYEQYF.

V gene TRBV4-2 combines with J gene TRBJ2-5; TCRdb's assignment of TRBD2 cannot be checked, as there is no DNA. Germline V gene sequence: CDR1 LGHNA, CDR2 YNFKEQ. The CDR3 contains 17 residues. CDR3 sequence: CASSQVAAIPQPETQYF.

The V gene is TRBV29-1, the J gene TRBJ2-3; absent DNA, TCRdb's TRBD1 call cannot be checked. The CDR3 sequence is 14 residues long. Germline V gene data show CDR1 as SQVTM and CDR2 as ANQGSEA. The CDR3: CSVERPPVMGTQYF.

The CDR3: CANRDSYSYEQYF. This chain connects TRBV2 to TRBJ2-7; TCRdb outputs TRBD2, but without DNA this stays unchecked. The CDR3 is 13 residues long. From germline, CDR1 is SNHLY and CDR2 FYNNEI.

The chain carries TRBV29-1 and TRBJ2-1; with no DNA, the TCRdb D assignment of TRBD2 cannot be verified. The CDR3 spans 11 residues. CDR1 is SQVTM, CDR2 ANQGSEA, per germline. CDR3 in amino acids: CSVELPVGQFF.

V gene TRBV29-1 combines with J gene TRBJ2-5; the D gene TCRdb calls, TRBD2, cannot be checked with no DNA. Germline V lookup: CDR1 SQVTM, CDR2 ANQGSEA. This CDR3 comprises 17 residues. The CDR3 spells CSVELQRGKEYQETQYF. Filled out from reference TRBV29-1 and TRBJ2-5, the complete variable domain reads SAVISQKPSRDICQRGTSLTIQCQVDSQVTMMFWYRQQPGQSLTLIATANQGSEATYESGFVIDKFPISRPNLTFSTLTVSNMSPEDSSIYLCSVELQRGKEYQETQYFGPGTRLLVL.

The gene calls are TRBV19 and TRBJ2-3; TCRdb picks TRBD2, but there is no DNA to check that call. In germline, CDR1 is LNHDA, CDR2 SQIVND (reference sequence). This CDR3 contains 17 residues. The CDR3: CASSISVLAVFTDTQYF.

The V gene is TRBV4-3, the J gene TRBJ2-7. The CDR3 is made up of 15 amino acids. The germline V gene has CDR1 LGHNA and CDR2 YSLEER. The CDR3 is CASSQDRQVLYEQYF.

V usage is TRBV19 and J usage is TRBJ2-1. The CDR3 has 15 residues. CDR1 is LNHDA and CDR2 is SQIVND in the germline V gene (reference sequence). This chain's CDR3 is CASSILGRNYNEQFF.

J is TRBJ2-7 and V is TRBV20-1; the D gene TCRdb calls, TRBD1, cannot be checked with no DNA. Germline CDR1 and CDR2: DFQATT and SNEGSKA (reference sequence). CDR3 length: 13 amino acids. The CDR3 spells CSARFQGVGEQYF.

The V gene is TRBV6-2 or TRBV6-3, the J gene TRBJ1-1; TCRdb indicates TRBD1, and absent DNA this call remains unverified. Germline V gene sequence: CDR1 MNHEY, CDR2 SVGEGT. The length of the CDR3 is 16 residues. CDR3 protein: CASSYYIGGAGTEAFF.

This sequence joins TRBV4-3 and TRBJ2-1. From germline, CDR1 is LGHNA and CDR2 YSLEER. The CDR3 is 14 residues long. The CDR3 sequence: CASTSSVGYNEQFF.